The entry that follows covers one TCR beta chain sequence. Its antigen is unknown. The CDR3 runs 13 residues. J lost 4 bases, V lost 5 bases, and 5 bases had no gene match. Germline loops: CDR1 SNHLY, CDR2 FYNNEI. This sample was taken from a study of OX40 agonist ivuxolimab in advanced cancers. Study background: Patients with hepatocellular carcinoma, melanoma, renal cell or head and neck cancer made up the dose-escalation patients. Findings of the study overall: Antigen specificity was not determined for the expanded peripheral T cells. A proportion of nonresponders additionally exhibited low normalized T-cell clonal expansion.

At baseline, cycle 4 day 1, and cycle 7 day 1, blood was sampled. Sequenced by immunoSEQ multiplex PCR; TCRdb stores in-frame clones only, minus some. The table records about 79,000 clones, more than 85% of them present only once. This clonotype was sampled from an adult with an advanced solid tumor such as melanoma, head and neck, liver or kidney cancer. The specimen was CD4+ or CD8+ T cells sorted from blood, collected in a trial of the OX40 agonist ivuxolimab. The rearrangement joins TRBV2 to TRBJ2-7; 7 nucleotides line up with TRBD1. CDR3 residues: CASSRDSAYEQYF. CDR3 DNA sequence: TGTGCCAGCAGTAGGGACAGCGCGTACGAGCAGTACTTC.